This T cell receptor (beta chain) stems from a study of OX40 agonist ivuxolimab in advanced cancers. Study overall: The patients received agonistic anti-OX40 (CD134) antibody ivuxolimab.

Clones were read by immunoSEQ multiplex PCR, and TCRdb kept only the in-frame ones, dropping some. This sample carries 90,000 or so clones, roughly 89% of them seen once, and the ten largest clones take approximately 0.35%. The CDR3 has 15 amino acids. With 4 bases clipped from V and 2 bases from J, the junction kept 5 bases outside the gene matches. The germline V gene encodes CDR1 LGHNA and CDR2 YNFKEQ. Sampling times: baseline, cycle 4 day 1, cycle 7 day 1. The sequencing used CD4+ or CD8+ T cells sorted from blood, collected in a trial of the OX40 agonist ivuxolimab. The V call is TRBV4-2, the J call TRBJ2-7; 10 nucleotides align to TRBD1. The TCR was taken from an adult with an advanced solid tumor such as melanoma, head and neck, liver or kidney cancer. The CDR3 reads CASSPDRGRTYEQYF. CDR3 nucleotides: TGTGCCAGCAGCCCCGACAGGGGGCGTACCTACGAGCAGTACTTC.